The T cell receptor (beta chain) described here comes from a study of T cell responses to AZD1222 COVID-19 vaccine. V was cut by 1 base and J by 6 bases, with 10 bases left in between. The germline V gene has CDR1 LNHDA and CDR2 SQIVND (reference sequence). This CDR3 is built from 13 residues. Profiled with immunoSEQ multiplex PCR; TCRdb holds only in-frame clones, not every one. The profile covers around 79,000 clones, with 88% appearing a single time and about 20% taken by the ten largest. The sequence derives from an adult in good health. The source was peripheral blood, collected on day 0 of AZD1222 vaccination. The J gene is TRBJ2-7, the V gene TRBV19, with D tentatively TRBD1 (6 bases). The CDR3 loop is CASSIAQGIEQYF. DNA for the CDR3: TGTGCCAGTAGTATAGCACAGGGTATCGAGCAGTACTTC.